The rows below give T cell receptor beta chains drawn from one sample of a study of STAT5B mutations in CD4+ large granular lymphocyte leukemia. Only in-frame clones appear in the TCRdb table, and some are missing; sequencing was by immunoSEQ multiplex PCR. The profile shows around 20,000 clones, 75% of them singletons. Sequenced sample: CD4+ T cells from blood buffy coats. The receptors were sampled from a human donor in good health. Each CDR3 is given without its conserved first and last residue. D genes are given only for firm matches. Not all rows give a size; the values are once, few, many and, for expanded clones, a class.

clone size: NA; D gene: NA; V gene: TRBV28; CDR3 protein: ASSLTPSSYEQY
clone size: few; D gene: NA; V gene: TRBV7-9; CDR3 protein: ASSLEGPEQY
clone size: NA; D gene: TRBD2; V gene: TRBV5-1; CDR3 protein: ASSLGGLGETQY
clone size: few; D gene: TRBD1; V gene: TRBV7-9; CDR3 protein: ASSPGTGGLNTEAF
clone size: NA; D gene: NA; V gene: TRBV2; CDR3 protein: ASKLRTHKGETQY
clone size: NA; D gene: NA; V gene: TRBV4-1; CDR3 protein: ASSQDGLPQETQY
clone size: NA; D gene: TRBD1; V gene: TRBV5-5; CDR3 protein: ASSLTTGGGQPQH
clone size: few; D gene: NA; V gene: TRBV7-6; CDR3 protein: ASSLTGTMNTGELF
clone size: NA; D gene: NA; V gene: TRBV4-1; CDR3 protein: ASSLQRGTDTQY
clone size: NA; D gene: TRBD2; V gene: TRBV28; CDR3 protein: ASSTQVAGGADTQY
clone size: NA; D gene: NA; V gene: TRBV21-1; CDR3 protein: ASSTPLSGDSYEQY
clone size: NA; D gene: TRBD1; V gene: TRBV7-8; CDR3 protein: ASHNRQGQGVTGNTIY
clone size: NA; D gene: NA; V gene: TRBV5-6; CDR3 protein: ASSFQGLSSYGYT
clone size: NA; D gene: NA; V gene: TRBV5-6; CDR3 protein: ASSSDNREKLF
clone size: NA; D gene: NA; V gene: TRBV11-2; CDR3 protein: ASSYTRWGDTQY
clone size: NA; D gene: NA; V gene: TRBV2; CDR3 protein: ASSPQGLAEAF
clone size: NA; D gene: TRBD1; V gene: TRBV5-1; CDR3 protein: ASSFQGGVEKLF
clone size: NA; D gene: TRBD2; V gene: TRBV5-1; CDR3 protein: ASSLEASGREKF
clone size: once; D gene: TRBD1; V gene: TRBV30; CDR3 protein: AWSGQGYEQY
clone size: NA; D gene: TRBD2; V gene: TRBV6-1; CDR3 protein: ASERGLAKNIQY
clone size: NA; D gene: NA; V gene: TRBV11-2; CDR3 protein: ASSLSSWGPASDYEQY